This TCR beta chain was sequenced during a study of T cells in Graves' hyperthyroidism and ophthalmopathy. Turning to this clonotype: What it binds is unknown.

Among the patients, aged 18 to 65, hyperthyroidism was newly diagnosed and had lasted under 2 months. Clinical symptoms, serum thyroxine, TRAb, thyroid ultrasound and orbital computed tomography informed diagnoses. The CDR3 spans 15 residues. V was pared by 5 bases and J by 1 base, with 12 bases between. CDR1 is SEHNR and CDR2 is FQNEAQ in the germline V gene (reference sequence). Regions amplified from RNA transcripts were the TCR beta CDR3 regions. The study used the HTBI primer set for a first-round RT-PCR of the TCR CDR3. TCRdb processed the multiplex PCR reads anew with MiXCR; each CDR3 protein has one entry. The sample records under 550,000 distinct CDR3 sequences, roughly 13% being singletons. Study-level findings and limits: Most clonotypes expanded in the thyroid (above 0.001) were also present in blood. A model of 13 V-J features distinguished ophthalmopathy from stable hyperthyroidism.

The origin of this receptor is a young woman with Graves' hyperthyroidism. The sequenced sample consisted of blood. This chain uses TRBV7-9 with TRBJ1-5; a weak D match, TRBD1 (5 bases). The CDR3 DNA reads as TGTGCCAGCAGCCCCGGGGGAAACAGCAATCAGCCCCAGCATTTT. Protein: CASSPGGNSNQPQHF.